One and the same sample provided the 29 T cell receptor beta chains below, sequenced in a study of T cell repertoires in cytomegalovirus infection. TCRdb processed the reads anew with MiXCR; each CDR3 protein has one entry. The data show around 280,000 distinct CDR3 sequences, with around 10% seen just once and approximately 2.4% held by the top ten. The sample was PBMCs. The receptor set was obtained from a human donor in good health (CMV status not recorded). Some clones in this sample may be carry-over from other donors' samples.

The chain carries TRBV2 and TRBJ1-6; 7 bases agree with TRBD1. This CDR3 has 13 residues. V was pared by 7 bases and J by 7 bases, with 4 bases of the junction left unmatched. Germline CDR1 is SNHLY and CDR2 is FYNNEI. For the CDR3, the DNA is TGTGCCAGCACACGGGACAGAAATTCACCCCTCCACTTT. The encoded protein is CASTRDRNSPLHF.

This clonotype was seen repeatedly, ten times or more. This chain uses TRBV7-9 with TRBJ2-5, with TRBD2 matching 11 bases. V shed 3 bases, J shed 2 bases, and the junction held 2 bases outside the gene matches. This CDR3 has 15 amino acids. Per the germline V gene, CDR1 is SEHNR and CDR2 is FQNEAQ (reference sequence). CDR3 amino acids: CASSFLAGGQETQYF. The CDR3, as DNA: TGTGCCAGCAGCTTTCTAGCGGGGGGACAAGAGACCCAGTACTTC.

Ten or more counts support this clonotype. The genes are TRBV28 and TRBJ2-6, with D unclear. From germline, CDR1 is MDHEN and CDR2 SYDVKM. V was clipped by 5 bases and J by 0 bases, with 8 bases between them. The CDR3 has 15 amino acids. For the CDR3, the DNA is TGTGCCAGCAGTCCCGCTAACTCTGGGGCCAACGTCCTGACTTTC. It specifies CASSPANSGANVLTF.

The chain combines TRBV20-1 with TRBJ1-1; D is unclear. Per the germline V gene, CDR1 is DFQATT and CDR2 is SNEGSKA (reference sequence). Trimming took off 0 bases at V and 13 bases at J, with 12 bases between the two ends. CDR3 length: 11 residues. The DNA for the CDR3 is TGCAGTGCTAGAGAGGGTCAGAAGGTTTTCTTT. It specifies CSAREGQKVFF.

This clonotype was picked up many times. The gene calls are TRBV10-3 and TRBJ1-2; 7 positions agree with TRBD1. Germline V CDR1 and CDR2: ENHRY, SYGVKD. The CDR3 totals 13 residues. V dropped 7 bases and J dropped 7; count of bases not matched to a gene: 9. In nucleotides, the CDR3 is TGTGCCATCAAGCCGGACAGGAATAGTGGCTACACCTTC. This encodes CAIKPDRNSGYTF.

The chain couples TRBV28 to TRBJ2-5; D perhaps matches TRBD1 (6 bases). CDR3 size: 15 residues. Germline assignment: CDR1 MDHEN and CDR2 SYDVKM. The V end was cut by 3 bases, the J end by 1 base, with 12 bases between. This chain's CDR3 is CASSFGGGSQETQYF. CDR3 nucleotides: TGTGCCAGCAGTTTTGGGGGCGGTAGCCAAGAGACCCAGTACTTC.

V is TRBV2 and J is TRBJ2-1; D remains unclear. V was cut by 3 bases and J by 8 bases, with 17 bases left in between. The CDR3 length is 15 residues. In germline, CDR1 is SNHLY, CDR2 FYNNEI. In DNA, the CDR3 is TGTGCCAGCAGTGAGGTCAGCCTGTCATTGGATGAGCAGTTCTTC. This encodes CASSEVSLSLDEQFF.

This clonotype was seen repeatedly, ten times or more. The CDR3 region is CATSYRGNTEAFF. The CDR3 coding sequence is TGTGCCACCAGCTACAGGGGGAACACTGAAGCTTTCTTT. The chain is built from TRBV15 and TRBJ1-1, with TRBD1 matching 7 bases. CDR1 and CDR2 from the germline V gene are LNHNV and YYDKDF (reference sequence). Losses at the gene ends were 5 bases for V and 1 base for J; bases not matched to a gene: 1. This CDR3 spans 13 amino acids.

The chain employs TRBV20-1 and TRBJ2-7; 7 bases fit TRBD1. The trim removed 2 bases at V and 2 bases at J, leaving 6 bases unmatched. The CDR3 loop spans 14 amino acids. Germline values: CDR1 DFQATT, CDR2 SNEGSKA (reference sequence). In DNA, the CDR3 is TGCAGTGCTAGACCCGGGACAGACGCCTACGAGCAGTACGTC. This encodes CSARPGTDAYEQYV.

In its sample, this clonotype was seen many times. The chain joins TRBV20-1 to TRBJ1-5; a possible D gene is TRBD1 (5 bases). The CDR3 is 14 amino acids. Germline CDR1 DFQATT, CDR2 SNEGSKA (reference sequence). Trimming stripped 0 bases from V and 3 bases from J, with 9 bases between. The CDR3 region is CSARDRDNNQPQHF. The CDR3 DNA sequence: TGCAGTGCTAGAGACAGGGATAACAATCAGCCCCAGCATTTT.

In this sample, this clonotype turned up many times. In nucleotides, the CDR3 is TGTGCCAGTAGTGATTCGGCAGGGTCTCATCAGCCCCAGCATTTT. Its translation is CASSDSAGSHQPQHF. The chain has TRBV19 and TRBJ1-5, with D maybe TRBD1 (5 bases). Trimming took off 5 bases at V and 5 bases at J, with 16 bases between the two ends. Germline CDR1 and CDR2: LNHDA and SQIVND (reference sequence). The CDR3 is 15 residues long.

This clonotype occurred many times. The gene calls are TRBV10-3 and TRBJ2-1; D call uncertain. Germline lookup yields CDR1 ENHRY and CDR2 SYGVKD. The CDR3 has 12 residues. V shed 3 bases and J shed 6 bases, with 6 bases lying between them. CDR3 coding DNA: TGTGCCATCAGTGAAAAGCTCAATGAGCAGTTCTTC. This sequence encodes CAISEKLNEQFF.

This clonotype was detected ten times or more. The chain recombines TRBV15 with TRBJ1-2, with a weak D call TRBD1 (6 bases). Trimming removed 5 bases from V and 4 bases from J, with 20 bases in between. The CDR3 is 16 residues long. Germline V gives CDR1 LNHNV, CDR2 YYDKDF (reference sequence). The CDR3 DNA follows: TGTGCCACCAGCGCACCGGGGGCAGGGCGCGGCTATGGCTACACCTTC. Translation gives CATSAPGAGRGYGYTF.

This clonotype was detected ten times or more. This chain uses TRBV7-2 with TRBJ1-2, with D possibly matching TRBD1 (6 bases). The V gene's germline CDR1 is SGHTA and CDR2 FQGNSA. V gave up 5 bases and J gave up 4 bases, with 11 bases separating them. The CDR3 totals 13 residues. CDR3 coding DNA: TGTGCCAGCAGCCGGGGGCAGTTCTATGGCTACACCTTC. As protein: CASSRGQFYGYTF.

The sample holds many counts of this clonotype. The chain uses TRBV6-2 or TRBV6-3 and TRBJ2-7, with D unclear. This CDR3 contains 13 residues. V was clipped by 4 bases and J by 3 bases, with 10 bases between them. Looked up from germline, CDR1 is MNHEY and CDR2 is SVGEGT. CDR3 region: CASSSSRFYEQYV. CDR3 DNA: TGTGCCAGCAGTTCCTCACGGTTCTACGAGCAGTACGTC.

This clonotype was counted ten times or more. The genes are TRBV20-1 and TRBJ2-1; D is undetermined. This CDR3 region has 12 residues. From germline, CDR1 is DFQATT and CDR2 SNEGSKA (reference sequence). V gave up 0 bases and J gave up 9 bases, with 9 bases separating them. The CDR3 loop is CSARDSGGEQFF. The CDR3 nucleotides read TGCAGTGCTAGAGATTCAGGCGGTGAGCAGTTCTTC.

In its sample, this clonotype was seen many times. The V gene is TRBV7-9, the J gene TRBJ1-2, with D uncertain. The CDR3 spans 15 residues. The V gene's germline CDR1 is SEHNR and CDR2 FQNEAQ (reference sequence). Trimming took off 4 bases at V and 4 bases at J, with 16 bases between the two ends. In DNA form, the CDR3 reads TGTGCCAGCAGCTCCCCCCTATCTTCGGGCTATGGCTACACCTTC. Translating gives CASSSPLSSGYGYTF.

This clonotype was seen a few times. This chain uses TRBV3-1 with TRBJ2-5, with D perhaps matching TRBD1 (6 bases). Trimming stripped 0 bases from V and 5 bases from J, with 10 bases between. In germline, CDR1 is LGHDT, CDR2 YNNKEL (reference sequence). This CDR3 contains 14 residues. The CDR3 DNA sequence: TGTGCCAGCAGCCAAGATACAGGGTGGGAGACCCAGTACTTC. Translation gives CASSQDTGWETQYF.

This clonotype was detected many times. The rearrangement links TRBV6-1 to TRBJ1-2, with D uncertain. The CDR3 has 15 residues. The germline V gene has CDR1 MNHNS and CDR2 SASEGT. The germline V and J ends were trimmed by 1 base and 2 bases, with 11 bases remaining between them. As DNA, the CDR3 is TGTGCCAGCAGTGAAGTGGGCAAAGCAAACTATGGCTACACCTTC. As protein: CASSEVGKANYGYTF.

This clonotype was picked up many times. CDR3 amino acids: CASRERVNEQFF. The CDR3 nucleotides are TGTGCCAGCAGGGAGAGGGTCAATGAGCAGTTCTTC. V gene TRBV6-2 or TRBV6-3 combines with J gene TRBJ2-1; weak D call: TRBD2 (5 bases). V gave up 6 bases and J gave up 6 bases, with 9 bases separating them. The CDR3 has 12 residues. The V gene's germline CDR1 is MNHEY and CDR2 SVGEGT.

This clonotype was counted ten times or more. The rearrangement uses TRBV25-1 and TRBJ2-1, with 7 positions matching TRBD1. Germline V gene sequence: CDR1 MGHDK, CDR2 SYGVNS. Trimming took 6 bases from V and 4 from J; bases not matched to a gene: 18. The CDR3 is made up of 18 amino acids. DNA for the CDR3: TGTGCCAGCAGGGCCATGGGGTTTACCGGGACAGCGTACAATGAGCAGTTCTTC. It encodes CASRAMGFTGTAYNEQFF.

Only one count was recorded for this clonotype. The rearrangement uses TRBV29-1 and TRBJ2-2; TRBD1 is a possible D gene (6 bases). Germline values: CDR1 SQVTM, CDR2 ANQGSEA. Trimming pared 6 bases from V and 4 bases from J, leaving 12 bases between. The CDR3 has 13 residues. The CDR3, as DNA: TGCAGCGTACGCTCAGGGGCCACCGGGGAGCTGTTTTTT. Protein product: CSVRSGATGELFF.

The sample holds many counts of this clonotype. This chain uses TRBV5-5 with TRBJ2-7; tentative D call: TRBD1 (5 bases). The germline gives CDR1 SGHKS, CDR2 YYEKEE (reference sequence). The length of the CDR3 is 14 residues. The ends were cut back, 0 bases at V and 3 bases at J, with 10 bases in the middle. The DNA of the CDR3 is TGTGCCAGCAGCTTGGACCGGACAAACTACGAGCAGTACTTC. This gives the protein CASSLDRTNYEQYF. Variable domain in full (rest from reference TRBV5-5 and TRBJ2-7): DAGVTQSPTHLIKTRGQQVTLRCSPISGHKSVSWYQQVLGQGPQFIFQYYEKEERGRGNFPDRFSARQFPNYSSELNVNALLLGDSALYLCASSLDRTNYEQYFGPGTRLTVT.

This rearrangement joins TRBV19 to TRBJ2-7, with TRBD1 as a possible D gene (6 bases). This CDR3 region has 15 residues. Germline CDR1 LNHDA, CDR2 SQIVND (reference sequence). V was clipped by 5 bases and J by 4 bases, with 18 bases between them. CDR3 sequence (DNA): TGTGCCAGTAGTGTATTAACGGGACACGGATACGAGCAGTACTTC. Translation gives CASSVLTGHGYEQYF.

Note on this clonotype: The junction and the germline gene differ at one end; a read error may be behind it. DNA for the CDR3: TGTGCCAGCAGCCCATCCCCCCTTCGGCGGATCTTC. Translated: CASSPSPLRRIF. The gene calls are TRBV28 and TRBJ2-1; no clear D. There are 12 residues in the CDR3. From germline, CDR1 is MDHEN and CDR2 SYDVKM.

In its sample, this clonotype was seen many times. This rearrangement joins TRBV4-1 to TRBJ1-1, with a weak D call TRBD1 (5 bases). The CDR3 contains 16 residues. V dropped 3 bases and J dropped 1 base, with 15 bases sitting between them. Germline lookup yields CDR1 MGHRA and CDR2 YSYEKL. CDR3: CASSQIGGKENTEAFF. As DNA, the CDR3 is TGCGCCAGCAGCCAGATTGGGGGGAAGGAGAACACTGAAGCTTTCTTT.

This clonotype was recorded many times. V usage is TRBV7-2 and J usage is TRBJ1-2; perhaps TRBD1 as D (6 bases). Trimming stripped 1 base from V and 3 bases from J, with 9 bases between. Germline V gene sequence: CDR1 SGHTA, CDR2 FQGNSA. This CDR3 contains 14 residues. The CDR3 DNA sequence: TGTGCCAGCAGCTTAGAGTGGACAGACTATGGCTACACCTTC. This encodes CASSLEWTDYGYTF.

The table lists this clonotype with a few counts. V gene TRBV3-1 combines with J gene TRBJ1-1; D perhaps matches TRBD1 (6 bases). The CDR3 covers 15 residues. Germline V gene lookup returns CDR1 LGHDT and CDR2 YNNKEL (reference sequence). Trimming took off 7 bases at V and 1 base at J, with 16 bases between the two ends. CDR3 sequence reads: CASTPSGQRNTEAFF. The CDR3 DNA sequence: TGTGCCAGCACCCCAAGTGGACAGAGGAACACTGAAGCTTTCTTT.

This clonotype was counted ten times or more. The V and J genes are TRBV25-1 and TRBJ1-6; tentatively, D is TRBD1 (5 bases). The CDR3 loop spans 15 amino acids. Germline V gene data show CDR1 as MGHDK and CDR2 as SYGVNS. Trimming removed 2 bases from V and 8 bases from J, with 13 bases in between. This CDR3 is CASSEGRGGYSPLHF. CDR3 DNA: TGTGCCAGCAGTGAAGGCCGGGGGGGATATTCACCCCTCCACTTT. Drawing the rest from reference TRBV25-1 and TRBJ1-6, the complete variable domain is EADIYQTPRYLVIGTGKKITLECSQTMGHDKMYWYQQDPGMELHLIHYSYGVNSTEKGDLSSESTVSRIRTEHFPLTLESARPSHTSQYLCASSEGRGGYSPLHFGNGTRLTVT.